Listed below are T cell receptor beta chains from one sample, sequenced in a study of OX40 agonist ivuxolimab in advanced cancers. Here immunoSEQ multiplex PCR was the method, and the copy in TCRdb shows in-frame clones only, minus some. The sample contains 40,000 to 55,000 clones, 80% to 95% of which appear only once. This material consisted of CD4+ or CD8+ T cells sorted from blood, taken in a trial of the OX40 agonist ivuxolimab. The receptors shown here come from an adult with an advanced solid tumor such as melanoma, head and neck, liver or kidney cancer. The CDR3 runs from the conserved cysteine through the conserved F or W. D genes are given only for firm matches. Size is omitted from some rows. Given values are once, few, many or a class for expanded clones.

cdr3_nt	cdr3_aa	j_call	v_call	clone_size	d_call
TGTGCCAGCAGTTTCAGCGGGGCCTACGAGCAGTACTTC	CASSFSGAYEQYF	TRBJ2-7	TRBV27	.	TRBD2
TGCGCCAGCAGCCAAGATTCCTCCCCACCGAACAATGAGCAGTTCTTC	CASSQDSSPPNNEQFF	TRBJ2-1	TRBV4-3	.	.
TGTGCCAGCAGTGATCACCTGGGGACGGTGAACACTGAAGCTTTCTTT	CASSDHLGTVNTEAFF	TRBJ1-1	TRBV2	.	.
TGCGCCAGCAGCCAAGATCGGATTAGATACAATGAGCAGTTCTTC	CASSQDRIRYNEQFF	TRBJ2-1	TRBV4-3	.	.
TGTGCCAGCAGTGTTGGACAGCCAGTTACTAACTATGGCTACACCTTC	CASSVGQPVTNYGYTF	TRBJ1-2	TRBV2	.	.
TGTGCCAGCAGCTTAACGTTAGGGGCTTACGAAAAACTGTTTTTT	CASSLTLGAYEKLFF	TRBJ1-4	TRBV7-6	.	.
TGTGCCAGCAGCTTAGGACCCACAGGGGTCATGAACACTGAAGCTTTCTTT	CASSLGPTGVMNTEAFF	TRBJ1-1	TRBV7-8	once	TRBD1
TGCGCCAGCAGACGCGACCTCAAGATAACCTACGAGCAGTACTTC	CASRRDLKITYEQYF	TRBJ2-7	TRBV5-1	.	.
TGTGCCAGCAGCTTAACAGCGACAGTTAGCTCTGGGGCCAACGTCCTGACTTTC	CASSLTATVSSGANVLTF	TRBJ2-6	TRBV7-3	.	.
TGCGCCAGCAGTGAAATTTCCACAGATACGCAGTATTTT	CASSEISTDTQYF	TRBJ2-3	TRBV5-1	.	.
TGTGCCAGCAGTGAATATAACCCCGGCAGAGATGGCTACACCTTC	CASSEYNPGRDGYTF	TRBJ1-2	TRBV25-1	.	.
TGTGCCACTGGACTAGCGGGACCCAGGGGGTCCGGGGAGCTGTTTTTT	CATGLAGPRGSGELFF	TRBJ2-2	TRBV6-6	.	TRBD2
TGTGCCATCAGTGGGACTAGCGGGTCGGAGGACGGGGAGCTGTTTTTT	CAISGTSGSEDGELFF	TRBJ2-2	TRBV10-3	.	TRBD2
TGTGCCAGCAGCTCCGGGGGCTCCAACACCGGGGAGCTGTTTTTT	CASSSGGSNTGELFF	TRBJ2-2	TRBV5-4	.	.
TGTGCCAGCAGCTTGTCACAGAGACCCTACGAGCAGTACTTC	CASSLSQRPYEQYF	TRBJ2-7	TRBV5-8	.	.
TGTGCCAGCAGCTCCCGGTTTAGCGGGACCCCAGATACGCAGTATTTT	CASSSRFSGTPDTQYF	TRBJ2-3	TRBV7-6	.	TRBD2
TGTGCCAGCAGTGAGCGGGAGAACAATGAGCAGTTCTTC	CASSERENNEQFF	TRBJ2-1	TRBV6-4	many	TRBD2
TGTGCCAGTACCGCTCCGAACACCGGGGAGCTGTTTTTT	CASTAPNTGELFF	TRBJ2-2	TRBV19	.	.
TGTGCCAGCAGCTGGGACTTGAACACCGGGGAGCTGTTTTTT	CASSWDLNTGELFF	TRBJ2-2	TRBV5-4	.	.
TGTGCCAGCAGTGGGGTAGACTTCCTACTGTTTTTT	CASSGVDFLLFF	TRBJ1-4	TRBV19	.	.
TGTGCCAGCAGTTTTTGGGACATACAGAACACTGAAGCTTTCTTT	CASSFWDIQNTEAFF	TRBJ1-1	TRBV28	.	.
TGCGCCAGCAGCTCCCGGACAGGGTTGACTTTCTTT	CASSSRTGLTFF	TRBJ1-1	TRBV5-1	.	TRBD1
TGCGCCAGCAGCCAAGTTGTGACTAACACCGGGGAGCTGTTTTTT	CASSQVVTNTGELFF	TRBJ2-2	TRBV4-1	.	.
TGTGCCAGCAGTTTATTTGGCAGGAGGCCCGGGGAGCTGTTTTTT	CASSLFGRRPGELFF	TRBJ2-2	TRBV28	.	.
TGTGCCAGCAGCTTGTCAGCGAATAGCAACTACGAGCAGTACTTC	CASSLSANSNYEQYF	TRBJ2-7	TRBV5-4	.	.
TGTGCCAGCAGGGAAACAGGGCCCTACGAGCAGTACTTC	CASRETGPYEQYF	TRBJ2-7	TRBV2	.	.
TGTGCCAGTAGTATCCTAGCGGGAGATGATTCGCCTCCCGGGGAGCTGTTTTTT	CASSILAGDDSPPGELFF	TRBJ2-2	TRBV19	.	TRBD2
TGTGCCAGCAGTTTATCGTCGGGGGACTATGGCTACACCTTC	CASSLSSGDYGYTF	TRBJ1-2	TRBV27	.	.
TGTGCCAGCAGCGCACGACAGGACTATGGCTACACCTTC	CASSARQDYGYTF	TRBJ1-2	TRBV9	.	.
TGTGCCAGCAGACGTACCCTGGGGACCTACACAGATACGCAGTATTTT	CASRRTLGTYTDTQYF	TRBJ2-3	TRBV28	.	.
TGCGCCAGCAGCCAAGGGCGGGGGGCCTACGAGCAGTACTTC	CASSQGRGAYEQYF	TRBJ2-7	TRBV4-3	.	TRBD2
TGCGCCAGCAGCCCCATGATGGGGAATTACGAGCAGTACTTC	CASSPMMGNYEQYF	TRBJ2-7	TRBV4-1	.	.